Below are 31 T cell receptor beta chains sequenced from a single sample in a study of cytomegalovirus exposure and HLA in healthy donors. The primer mix had 60 Vbeta and 13 Jbeta primers. Data came from immunoSEQ multiplex PCR; TCRdb stores just in-frame clones and leaves some out. The profile shows 100,000 to 150,000 clones, around 77% of them singletons. The specimen sequenced was PBMCs. The receptors were sampled from a man aged 50 to 60 in good health and CMV-seropositive.

This clone was counted between two and nine times. The chain links TRBV7-9 to TRBJ2-7; 9 nucleotides match TRBD1. V trimming: 7 bases; J trimming: 6 bases; junction bases outside the gene matches: 10. This CDR3 spans 14 amino acids. The germline CDR1 and CDR2 sequences are SEHNR and FQNEAQ (reference sequence). The CDR3 loop is CASTQSRQGGEQYF. CDR3 DNA: TGTGCCAGCACCCAGTCCCGACAGGGGGGCGAGCAGTACTTC.

The chain uses TRBV27 and TRBJ1-2; no reliable D call. Germline-derived CDR1 and CDR2 are MNHEY and SMNVEV (reference sequence). This CDR3 spans 15 amino acids. Trimming removed 3 bases at V and 8 bases at J, with 19 bases between. As DNA, the CDR3 is TGTGCCAGCAGTTTGGAGAGACTACCAATCAGCGGCTACACCTTC. Protein sequence: CASSLERLPISGYTF.

J is TRBJ2-6 and V is TRBV19; D might be TRBD1 (6 bases). Per the germline V gene, CDR1 is LNHDA and CDR2 is SQIVND (reference sequence). Trimming removed 3 bases at V and 8 bases at J, with 11 bases between. The CDR3 sequence is 14 residues long. The chain's CDR3 is CASSIPTGSNVLTF. The CDR3 DNA reads as TGTGCCAGTAGTATCCCGACAGGTTCCAACGTCCTGACTTTC.

The chain uses TRBV27 and TRBJ2-7; 9 nucleotides agree with TRBD1. V gave up 3 bases and J gave up 9 bases; unmatched junction bases: 6. Germline V gives CDR1 MNHEY, CDR2 SMNVEV (reference sequence). There are 13 residues in the CDR3. The CDR3 sequence: CASSFGTGGGQYF. CDR3 coding DNA: TGTGCCAGCAGTTTTGGTACAGGGGGCGGGCAGTACTTC.

The chain recombines TRBV27 with TRBJ1-1, with D uncertain. V was pared by 3 bases and J by 1 base, with 6 bases between. The CDR3 loop spans 13 amino acids. CDR1 and CDR2 (germline): MNHEY, SMNVEV (reference sequence). The DNA of the CDR3 is TGTGCCAGCAGTTTTGGGCCGAACACTGAAGCTTTCTTT. Protein: CASSFGPNTEAFF.

This clone was detected only once. The chain joins TRBV7-8 to TRBJ2-2, with 7 bases lining up with TRBD1. CDR3 length equals 14 residues. Per the germline V gene, CDR1 is SGHVS and CDR2 is FQNEAQ. The CDR3 coding sequence is TGTGTCCTCCGGCAGGGGGCGAACACCGGGGAGCTGTTTTTT. This sequence encodes CVLRQGANTGELFF.

The chain employs TRBV7-9 and TRBJ1-1; tentative D call: TRBD1 (6 bases). The V end was cut by 2 bases, the J end by 1 base, with 8 bases between. Germline values: CDR1 SEHNR, CDR2 FQNEAQ (reference sequence). The CDR3 sequence is 14 residues long. The CDR3 DNA reads TGTGCCAGCAGCTTACAGGGGACGAACACTGAAGCTTTCTTT. As protein: CASSLQGTNTEAFF.

The CDR3 loop reads CASSRGASGVYNEQFF. The CDR3 DNA sequence: TGTGCCAGCAGCCGGGGGGCGTCGGGGGTGTACAATGAGCAGTTCTTC. This rearrangement joins TRBV11-2 to TRBJ2-1, with a weak D call TRBD2 (7 bases). Germline V gene sequence: CDR1 SGHAT, CDR2 FQNNGV. Trimming shortened V by 5 bases and J by 4 bases, and 18 bases separated the two germline ends. The CDR3 has 16 residues.

The V call is TRBV28, the J call TRBJ2-2, with TRBD2 matching over 13 bases. V trimming: 8 bases; J trimming: 3 bases; junction bases outside the gene matches: 0. The CDR3 runs 14 residues. Germline CDR1 reads MDHEN; CDR2 reads SYDVKM. The CDR3 DNA reads TGTGCCAGCGGACTAGCGGGAGACACCGGGGAGCTGTTTTTT. Protein: CASGLAGDTGELFF.

The chain carries TRBV18 and TRBJ1-5; TRBD1 agrees at 7 bases. CDR1 is KGHSH and CDR2 is LQKENI in the germline V gene. The CDR3 consists of 14 residues. V shed 9 bases, J shed 1 base, and the junction held 6 bases outside the gene matches. DNA of the CDR3: TGTGCCAGTTCGGCACAGGGGAGCAATCAGCCCCAGCATTTT. This sequence encodes CASSAQGSNQPQHF.

This clone was found a few times. The genes are TRBV6-5 and TRBJ2-7, with TRBD2 as a possible D gene (5 bases). The CDR3 totals 15 residues. Germline loops: CDR1 MNHEY, CDR2 SVGAGI. V dropped 2 bases and J dropped 0 bases, with 11 bases sitting between them. CDR3 in DNA: TGTGCCAGCAGTTACCAGCGGATTAGCTCCTACGAGCAGTACTTC. This encodes CASSYQRISSYEQYF.

To note about this clone: At one end the junction does not follow the germline gene, possibly because of a read error. The V and J genes are TRBV7-9 and TRBJ1-5; perhaps TRBD1 as D (5 bases). CDR3 length: 16 amino acids. From germline, CDR1 is SEHNR and CDR2 FQNEAQ (reference sequence). In DNA, the CDR3 is TGTTCCAGCAGCTTAGGAGTGGGGCAGATCAATCAGCCCCAGCATTTT. Amino acid sequence: CSSSLGVGQINQPQHF.

About this clone itself: The junction and the germline gene differ at one end; a read error may be behind it. The genes are TRBV7-9 and TRBJ2-4, with TRBD2 matching over 11 bases. The CDR3 has 16 residues. Germline V CDR1 and CDR2: SEHNR, FQNEAQ (reference sequence). CDR3 sequence (DNA): TGTTCCAGCAGCAACGTACTAGCGGGAGTGCTAAACATTCAGTACTTC. Translating gives CSSSNVLAGVLNIQYF. Full variable domain (rest looked up from reference TRBV7-9 and TRBJ2-4): DTGVSQNPRHKITKRGQNVTFRCDPISEHNRLYWYRQTLGQGPEFLTYFQNEAQLEKSRLLSDRFSAERPKGSFSTLEIQRTEQGDSAMYLCSSSNVLAGVLNIQYFGAGTRLSVL.

V and J are TRBV6-1 and TRBJ1-2, with a tentative D call TRBD1 (6 bases). Trimming cost V 0 bases and J 4 bases, with 12 bases left between them. The CDR3 runs 15 residues. Germline V gene data show CDR1 as MNHNS and CDR2 as SASEGT. The CDR3 loop is CASSEAAGALYGYTF. CDR3 nucleotide sequence: TGTGCCAGCAGTGAAGCGGCAGGGGCCCTCTATGGCTACACCTTC.

V is TRBV5-6 and J is TRBJ1-3; D remains unclear. This CDR3 comprises 14 residues. V dropped 0 bases and J dropped 2 bases, with 6 bases sitting between them. Germline values: CDR1 SGHDT, CDR2 YYEEEE. As DNA, the CDR3 is TGTGCCAGCAGCTTGGGGGAGGCTGGAAACACCATATATTTT. Encoded protein: CASSLGEAGNTIYF.

V gene TRBV9 combines with J gene TRBJ1-6; D unresolved. Germline V CDR1 and CDR2: SGDLS, YYNGEE. The CDR3 has 13 amino acids. The V gene lost 0 bases and the J gene lost 10 bases, with 8 bases spanning the gap. This CDR3 is CASSVATFSPLHF. The DNA for the CDR3 is TGTGCCAGCAGCGTAGCTACCTTCTCACCCCTCCACTTT.

J is TRBJ2-5 and V is TRBV11-3, with TRBD1 as a possible D gene (5 bases). V was cut by 2 bases and J by 2 bases, with 9 bases left in between. Germline V gene lookup returns CDR1 SGHNT and CDR2 YENEEA. This CDR3 contains 14 residues. In DNA, the CDR3 is TGTGCCAGCAGCTTAAGAACAGGACAAGAGACCCAGTACTTC. It codes for CASSLRTGQETQYF.

The chain joins TRBV11-2 to TRBJ2-1; D is unresolved. Germline CDR1 SGHAT, CDR2 FQNNGV. The CDR3 is 15 amino acids. The V end lost 7 bases, the J end lost 0 bases, and 13 bases lay between the germline ends. CDR3 nucleotides: TGTGCCAGCAACCTAGGAGCAGCCTCCTACAATGAGCAGTTCTTC. Translated, it gives CASNLGAASYNEQFF.

This chain connects TRBV27 to TRBJ1-4, with 7 bases aligning to TRBD1. J lost 7 bases, V lost 5 bases, and 7 bases had no gene match. Germline CDR1 reads MNHEY; CDR2 reads SMNVEV (reference sequence). The CDR3 runs to 14 residues. This chain's CDR3 is CASSGDRDGEKLFF. In DNA, the CDR3 is TGTGCCAGCAGTGGTGACAGGGATGGTGAAAAACTGTTTTTT.

The V and J genes are TRBV7-9 and TRBJ1-1; 8 bases are shared with TRBD1. Per germline, CDR1 SEHNR and CDR2 FQNEAQ (reference sequence). V gave up 5 bases and J gave up 0 bases; unmatched junction bases: 8. The CDR3 is 16 residues long. CDR3 protein: CASSLPGTGLNTEAFF. The DNA for the CDR3 is TGTGCCAGCAGCCTACCAGGGACAGGCCTGAACACTGAAGCTTTCTTT.

The CDR3 spells CASSLGRGNYGYTF. The CDR3 DNA sequence: TGTGCCAGCAGCTTAGGTCGGGGGAACTATGGCTACACCTTC. The V call is TRBV11-2, the J call TRBJ1-2; tentatively, D is TRBD1 (5 bases). This CDR3 has 14 residues. CDR1 and CDR2 from the germline V gene are SGHAT and FQNNGV. Trimming cost V 1 base and J 2 bases, with 8 bases left between them.

V is TRBV10-2 and J is TRBJ2-5; 7 bases are shared with TRBD2. V was clipped by 5 bases and J by 5 bases; unmatched bases: 11. CDR1 and CDR2 (germline): WSHSY, SAAADI. The CDR3 extends over 15 amino acids. CDR3 residues: CASSSGILFPETQYF. Here the CDR3 DNA reads TGCGCCAGCAGTAGCGGGATACTTTTCCCCGAGACCCAGTACTTC.

The J gene is TRBJ2-7, the V gene TRBV7-2; TRBD1 is a possible D gene (6 bases). The V end was cut by 2 bases, the J end by 6 bases, with 8 bases between. Germline V lookup: CDR1 SGHTA, CDR2 FQGNSA. The CDR3 runs to 12 residues. The CDR3 sequence is CASSLMGAEQYF. CDR3 coding DNA: TGTGCCAGCAGCTTAATGGGGGCCGAGCAGTACTTC.

The J gene is TRBJ2-5, the V gene TRBV19; 7 bases match TRBD2. Germline V gene lookup returns CDR1 LNHDA and CDR2 SQIVND (reference sequence). The CDR3 runs 12 residues. Unmatched junction bases numbered 8, after V lost 7 bases and J lost 9 bases. CDR3 sequence reads: CASKRGDGAQYF. CDR3 DNA: TGTGCCAGTAAGCGGGGAGACGGGGCCCAGTACTTC.

This clone appeared a few times. Sequence at one end of the junction differs from germline and may be a read error. The CDR3, as DNA: TGTTCCAGCAGCCCGGACAGTTTCGGGTACACCTTC. It codes for CSSSPDSFGYTF. The V call is TRBV7-9, the J call TRBJ1-2, with D possibly being TRBD1 (6 bases). Per the germline V gene, CDR1 is SEHNR and CDR2 is FQNEAQ (reference sequence). This CDR3 region has 12 residues.

The CDR3 DNA is TGCAGTGCCCTTTATCGGGAGACCCAGTACTTC. Its protein product is CSALYRETQYF. V is TRBV20-1 and J is TRBJ2-5; no clear D gene. Germline V gives CDR1 DFQATT, CDR2 SNEGSKA (reference sequence). This CDR3 region has 11 residues. V lost 6 bases, J lost 5 bases, and 10 bases lay in between.

The V gene is TRBV18, the J gene TRBJ2-1, with D unclear. The CDR3 covers 16 residues. Deletions cut 0 bases from V and 3 bases from J, with 12 bases between. The V gene's germline CDR1 is KGHSH and CDR2 LQKENI. The CDR3 coding sequence is TGTGCCAGCTCACCACCGGCTGAGCGCTACTACAATGAGCAGTTCTTC. Amino acids: CASSPPAERYYNEQFF.

The sample holds one count of this clone. The chain couples TRBV6-5 to TRBJ2-2, with a possible D match to TRBD2 (5 bases). CDR1 MNHEY and CDR2 SVGAGI come from the germline V gene. This CDR3 region has 15 residues. Trimming removed 2 bases at V and 6 bases at J, with 13 bases between. The CDR3 sequence is CASSYPPSGSGELFF. The CDR3 bases are TGTGCCAGCAGTTACCCGCCCTCGGGGTCCGGGGAGCTGTTTTTT.

The chain joins TRBV6-5 to TRBJ2-3, with D possibly TRBD2 on 6 matching bases. V was pared by 6 bases and J by 2 bases, with 15 bases between. This CDR3 region has 15 residues. Germline CDR1 MNHEY, CDR2 SVGAGI. CDR3 DNA: TGTGCCAGCAGCCCAGCTAGCGTACCCACAGATACGCAGTATTTT. Amino acid sequence: CASSPASVPTDTQYF.

This chain links TRBV5-8 with TRBJ2-2, with a tentative D call TRBD2 (5 bases). Germline lookup yields CDR1 SGHTS and CDR2 YDEGEE. CDR3 length equals 15 residues. The V gene lost 0 bases and the J gene lost 6 bases, with 12 bases spanning the gap. Here the CDR3 reads CASSLAGKGSGELFF. The CDR3 DNA reads as TGTGCCAGCAGCTTGGCGGGAAAAGGTTCCGGGGAGCTGTTTTTT.

The chain recombines TRBV27 with TRBJ2-7; 12 bases agree with TRBD2. Losses at the gene ends were 2 bases for V and 2 bases for J; bases not matched to a gene: 1. Germline loops: CDR1 MNHEY, CDR2 SMNVEV (reference sequence). This CDR3 comprises 15 residues. The CDR3 nucleotides read TGTGCCAGCAGTTTAGCTAGCGGGAGGGCCTACGAGCAGTACTTC. It is translated as CASSLASGRAYEQYF.